The 20 T cell receptor beta chains in this list originate from one sample, sequenced in a study of blood T cell repertoires in COVID-19. TCRdb's copy holds only in-frame clones and misses some; the assay was immunoSEQ multiplex PCR. Among around 280,000 clones listed, around 86% were seen once. The sequenced sample consisted of peripheral blood. Every receptor here comes from a woman aged 25 to 39 who had recovered from COVID-19.

The CDR3 sequence: CSASPPTGGQETQYF. Here the CDR3 DNA reads TGCAGTGCTAGTCCTCCCACAGGGGGTCAAGAGACCCAGTACTTC. This chain connects TRBV20-1 to TRBJ2-5; the match to TRBD1 covers 8 bases. The V gene's germline CDR1 is DFQATT and CDR2 SNEGSKA (reference sequence). With V trimmed by 3 bases and J by 2 bases, 8 bases remained unmatched. This CDR3 is 15 amino acids long.

V usage is TRBV24-1 and J usage is TRBJ2-1; D is possibly TRBD2 (5 bases). CDR3 length equals 16 residues. The V end lost 5 bases, the J end lost 2 bases, and 15 bases lay between the germline ends. The V gene's germline CDR1 is KGHDR and CDR2 SFDVKD. The CDR3 protein is CATSGTGETPYNEQFF. In DNA, the CDR3 is TGTGCCACCAGTGGGACCGGGGAGACCCCCTACAATGAGCAGTTCTTC.

The genes are TRBV19 and TRBJ2-2, with 11 bases matching TRBD2. With 6 bases clipped from V and 3 bases from J, the junction kept 6 bases outside the gene matches. The CDR3 extends over 16 amino acids. From germline, CDR1 is LNHDA and CDR2 SQIVND (reference sequence). The CDR3 DNA sequence: TGTGCCAGTAGGAGACCGGGACTAGCGGACACCGGGGAGCTGTTTTTT. This gives the protein CASRRPGLADTGELFF.

This clone was detected only a few times. The chain combines TRBV6-1 with TRBJ1-5, with D tentatively TRBD1 (6 bases). Trimming pared 0 bases from V and 6 bases from J, leaving 12 bases between. This CDR3 comprises 15 residues. The germline CDR1 and CDR2 sequences are MNHNS and SASEGT. Written as DNA, the CDR3 is TGTGCCAGCAGTGAAGCTCCGGGGGGGCCTCAGCCCCAGCATTTT. The encoded protein is CASSEAPGGPQPQHF.

The J gene is TRBJ1-2, the V gene TRBV7-2; a weak D match, TRBD1 (5 bases). Trimming took 3 bases from V and 7 from J, leaving 21 bases between them. This CDR3 contains 16 residues. Germline CDR1 is SGHTA and CDR2 is FQGNSA. This chain's CDR3 is CASSFYSRQMGLGYTF. The CDR3 nucleotides read TGTGCCAGCAGCTTTTATAGTCGACAAATGGGACTTGGCTACACCTTC.

A word on this clone: Other nucleotide sequences from this sample produce the same CDR3. This chain uses TRBV5-4 with TRBJ2-5; 15 bases align to TRBD2. Trimming removed 4 bases from V and 5 bases from J; junction bases left unmatched: 3. Germline V lookup: CDR1 SGHNT, CDR2 YYREEE (reference sequence). The CDR3 is made up of 15 amino acids. CDR3 amino acids: CASSPGTSGGETQYF. CDR3 nucleotides: TGTGCCAGCAGCCCGGGGACTAGCGGGGGGGAGACCCAGTACTTC.

This clone was counted between two and nine times. The gene calls are TRBV9 and TRBJ2-7; weak D call: TRBD1 (6 bases). The germline gives CDR1 SGDLS, CDR2 YYNGEE. The CDR3 runs 15 residues. V lost 4 bases and J 7 bases, leaving 21 bases between the germline ends. As DNA, the CDR3 is TGTGCCAGCAGCCCAAGCGGTTCCAGGGGTGGGGAGCAGTACTTC. This translates into CASSPSGSRGGEQYF.

This chain uses TRBV2 with TRBJ2-7; D unresolved. The CDR3 sequence is 14 residues long. Germline CDR1 and CDR2: SNHLY and FYNNEI. Trimming pared 6 bases from V and 0 bases from J, leaving 12 bases between. CDR3 loop: CASRLFQDSYEQYF. DNA for the CDR3: TGTGCCAGCAGGCTGTTTCAGGACTCCTACGAGCAGTACTTC.

This chain connects TRBV5-4 to TRBJ2-7; 8 bases are a match to TRBD1. The V segment lost 4 bases and the J segment 6 bases; nucleotides outside the gene matches: 12. CDR1 and CDR2 (germline): SGHNT, YYREEE (reference sequence). The CDR3 runs 15 residues. The CDR3 spells CASSGAQGADREQYF. The DNA for the CDR3 is TGTGCCAGCAGCGGGGCCCAGGGGGCGGATCGCGAGCAGTACTTC.

V is TRBV12-3 or TRBV12-4 and J is TRBJ1-1; 7 bases match TRBD1. This CDR3 contains 11 residues. The ends lost 6 bases at V and 7 bases at J; junction bases unmatched: 2. The CDR3 spells CASRGTVEAFF. In nucleotides, the CDR3 is TGTGCCAGCAGAGGGACAGTTGAAGCTTTCTTT.

V and J are TRBV6-6 and TRBJ1-4; possibly TRBD1 for D (5 bases). V was trimmed by 6 bases and J by 5 bases, leaving 10 bases between them. Per germline, CDR1 MNHNY and CDR2 SVGAGI (reference sequence). The CDR3 totals 13 residues. As DNA, the CDR3 is TGTGCCAGCAGCAGGGTGTGGAATGAAAAACTGTTTTTT. This codes for CASSRVWNEKLFF.

This clone was recorded a few times. CDR3 nucleotides: TGTGCCAGCAGCTTACAGGGGGCACGTTCACCCCTCCACTTT. Its protein product is CASSLQGARSPLHF. This chain joins TRBV5-8 and TRBJ1-6, with TRBD1 identical over 9 bases. Germline V gives CDR1 SGHTS, CDR2 YDEGEE. The CDR3 is 14 residues long. V gave up 2 bases and J gave up 9 bases; unmatched junction bases: 3.

The V gene is TRBV3-1 (or the pseudogene TRBV3-2), the J gene TRBJ1-1; the D gene is possibly TRBD1 (6 bases). Deletions cut 3 bases from V and 7 bases from J, with 12 bases between. The CDR3 is 13 residues long. Germline CDR1 LGHDT, CDR2 YNNKEL (reference sequence). For the CDR3, the DNA is TGTGCCAGCAGCCATCTAGGACAGAGTGAAGCTTTCTTT. Translating gives CASSHLGQSEAFF.

This clone was seen just once. The chain carries TRBV4-1 and TRBJ2-7, with TRBD2 identical over 7 bases. Germline CDR1 MGHRA, CDR2 YSYEKL. The CDR3 runs to 18 residues. V lost 0 bases, J lost 0 bases, and 11 bases stayed unmatched. The CDR3 region is CASSQEETGAGPSYEQYF. In DNA, the CDR3 is TGCGCCAGCAGCCAAGAGGAGACCGGAGCGGGGCCCTCCTACGAGCAGTACTTC.

The V call is TRBV24-1, the J call TRBJ2-5, with D possibly being TRBD1 (6 bases). Germline CDR1 KGHDR, CDR2 SFDVKD. The CDR3 totals 15 residues. The V and J ends lost 4 bases and 2 bases respectively, with 13 bases between them. The CDR3: CATSDLGTGQETQYF. The DNA for the CDR3 is TGTGCCACCAGTGACCTCGGAACAGGGCAAGAGACCCAGTACTTC.

V usage is TRBV20-1 and J usage is TRBJ2-7; tentatively, D is TRBD2 (5 bases). Trimming pared 3 bases from V and 5 bases from J, leaving 17 bases between. Germline V lookup: CDR1 DFQATT, CDR2 SNEGSKA (reference sequence). The CDR3 covers 14 residues. CDR3 sequence: CSASGRTNGDEQYF. The CDR3 nucleotides are TGCAGTGCTAGTGGCCGGACCAACGGGGACGAGCAGTACTTC.

This clone was observed a handful of times. The V and J genes are TRBV5-1 and TRBJ2-2; the match to TRBD1 covers 7 bases. Losses at the gene ends were 4 bases for V and 4 bases for J; bases not matched to a gene: 4. The V gene's germline CDR1 is SGHRS and CDR2 YFSETQ. The CDR3 loop spans 14 amino acids. The CDR3, as DNA: TGCGCCAGCAGCCAAGACAGGGTCACCGGGGAGCTGTTTTTT. Translating gives CASSQDRVTGELFF.

The chain recombines TRBV29-1 with TRBJ2-7; 10 bases align to TRBD1. This CDR3 has 13 amino acids. Per the germline V gene, CDR1 is SQVTM and CDR2 is ANQGSEA. V trimming: 7 bases; J trimming: 4 bases; junction bases outside the gene matches: 7. In nucleotides, the CDR3 is TGCAGCGGCTCGGACAGGGGGGGATACGAGCAGTACTTC. The encoded protein is CSGSDRGGYEQYF.

The chain has TRBV28 and TRBJ1-4, with D unclear. V lost 6 bases to trimming and J lost 2 bases, with 4 bases between them. The CDR3 sequence is 12 residues long. CDR1 is MDHEN and CDR2 is SYDVKM in the germline V gene. The CDR3: CASSYTNEKLFF. The CDR3 DNA reads as TGTGCCAGCAGCTACACTAATGAAAAACTGTTTTTT. Combining the CDR3 with reference TRBV28 and TRBJ1-4 gives the whole variable domain DVKVTQSSRYLVKRTGEKVFLECVQDMDHENMFWYRQDPGLGLRLIYFSYDVKMKEKGDIPEGYSVSREKKERFSLILESASTNQTSMYLCASSYTNEKLFFGSGTQLSVL.

This CDR3 is CASSLVGLAVTDTQYF. CDR3 DNA sequence: TGTGCCAGCAGCTTGGTAGGGCTAGCGGTCACAGATACGCAGTATTTT. The chain uses TRBV5-5 and TRBJ2-3; 7 bases are a match to TRBD2. CDR3 size: 16 residues. The V gene end was trimmed by 0 bases and the J gene end by 2 bases; junction bases not matched to a gene: 6. Germline CDR1 and CDR2: SGHKS and YYEKEE (reference sequence).